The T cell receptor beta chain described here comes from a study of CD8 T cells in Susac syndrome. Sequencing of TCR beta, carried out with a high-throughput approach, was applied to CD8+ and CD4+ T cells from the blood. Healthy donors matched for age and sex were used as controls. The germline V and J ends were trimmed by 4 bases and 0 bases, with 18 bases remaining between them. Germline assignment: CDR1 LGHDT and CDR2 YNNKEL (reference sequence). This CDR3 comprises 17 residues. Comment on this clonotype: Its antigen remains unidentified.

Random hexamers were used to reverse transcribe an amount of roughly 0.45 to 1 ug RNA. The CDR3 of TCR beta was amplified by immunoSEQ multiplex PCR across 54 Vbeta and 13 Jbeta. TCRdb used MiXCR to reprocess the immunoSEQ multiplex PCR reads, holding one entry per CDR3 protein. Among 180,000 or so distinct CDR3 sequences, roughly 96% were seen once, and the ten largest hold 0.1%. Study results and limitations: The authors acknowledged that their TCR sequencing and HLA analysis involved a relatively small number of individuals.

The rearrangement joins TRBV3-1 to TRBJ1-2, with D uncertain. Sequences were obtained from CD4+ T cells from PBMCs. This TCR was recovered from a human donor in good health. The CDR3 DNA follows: TGTGCCAGCAGCCCCCGTGGGTGGGAGGGAGCTAACTATGGCTACACCTTC. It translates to CASSPRGWEGANYGYTF.